The 20 T cell receptor beta chains reported below all come from one sample, sequenced in a study of blood T cell repertoires in COVID-19. Clones were read by immunoSEQ multiplex PCR, and TCRdb kept only the in-frame ones, dropping some. The sample lists roughly 190,000 clones; 88% were seen once. The source material was peripheral blood. Receptors were obtained from a human donor in a cohort sampled during active COVID-19.

The chain carries TRBV6-2 or TRBV6-3 and TRBJ2-5; D possibly corresponds to TRBD1 (7 bases). Germline CDR1 reads MNHEY; CDR2 reads SVGEGT. V was shortened by 2 bases and J by 1 base, with 14 bases between the two germline ends. This CDR3 has 16 residues. CDR3 residues: CASSYIRGAIQETQYF. As DNA, the CDR3 is TGTGCCAGCAGTTACATCAGGGGGGCGATCCAAGAGACCCAGTACTTC.

V gene TRBV5-1 combines with J gene TRBJ1-3; a possible D gene is TRBD1 (6 bases). This CDR3 contains 15 residues. Trimming pared 0 bases from V and 4 bases from J, leaving 11 bases between. The germline V gene has CDR1 SGHRS and CDR2 YFSETQ. The CDR3 DNA is TGCGCCAGCAGCTTGGGGACAGTCTACGGAAACACCATATATTTT. Its protein is CASSLGTVYGNTIYF.

The chain uses TRBV2 and TRBJ2-6; 9 positions match TRBD1. J was trimmed by 0 bases and V by 6 bases; bases with no gene match: 12. Per germline, CDR1 SNHLY and CDR2 FYNNEI. CDR3 length equals 19 residues. The DNA for the CDR3 is TGTGCCAGCAGCCATACCCCTGGGACAGGGCGCTCTGGGGCCAACGTCCTGACTTTC. It translates to CASSHTPGTGRSGANVLTF.

The V and J genes are TRBV5-1 and TRBJ2-1, with D perhaps matching TRBD1 (5 bases). CDR1 is SGHRS, CDR2 YFSETQ, per germline. The CDR3 has 15 residues. Trimming took 1 base from V and 4 from J, leaving 12 bases between them. In nucleotides, the CDR3 is TGCGCCAGCAGCTTGAGACAGCCCCCGTACAATGAGCAGTTCTTC. Encoded protein: CASSLRQPPYNEQFF.

The rearrangement links TRBV4-3 to TRBJ2-7; D possibly corresponds to TRBD2 (7 bases). CDR1 and CDR2 from the germline V gene are LGHNA and YSLEER. V was trimmed by 1 base and J by 9 bases, leaving 13 bases between them. This CDR3 comprises 13 residues. CDR3 residues: CASSQVAGAGQYF. The CDR3 region has the DNA TGCGCCAGCAGCCAAGTTGCGGGGGCGGGGCAGTACTTC.

The chain uses TRBV5-4 and TRBJ2-3, with TRBD1 matching 7 bases. CDR3 size: 13 residues. Unmatched junction bases numbered 4, after V lost 2 bases and J lost 7 bases. Germline CDR1 is SGHNT and CDR2 is YYREEE (reference sequence). In nucleotides, the CDR3 is TGTGCCAGCAGCTTAATGACAGGGCATACGCAGTATTTT. Residues: CASSLMTGHTQYF.

The chain joins TRBV6-1 to TRBJ2-3; 10 nucleotides agree with TRBD2. The CDR3 has 16 residues. V dropped 4 bases and J dropped 6; count of bases not matched to a gene: 10. Germline-derived CDR1 and CDR2 are MNHNS and SASEGT. DNA for the CDR3: TGTGCCAGCAGTGTTCGCAGGACTAGCGGCCCGGATACGCAGTATTTT. Amino acid sequence: CASSVRRTSGPDTQYF.

V usage is TRBV28 and J usage is TRBJ2-7, with TRBD2 matching 14 bases. CDR1 is MDHEN and CDR2 is SYDVKM in the germline V gene. J lost 3 bases, V lost 2 bases, and 15 bases had no gene match. The CDR3 is 20 residues long. The CDR3, as DNA: TGTGCCAGCAGTTTACCCTCCCGACTAGCGGGAGGGACATACAACTACGAGCAGTACTTC. Its protein is CASSLPSRLAGGTYNYEQYF.

The J gene is TRBJ1-1, the V gene TRBV7-8, with TRBD1 matching over 7 bases. Germline lookup yields CDR1 SGHVS and CDR2 FQNEAQ. The CDR3 is 16 residues long. Germline trimming cut 1 base from V and 1 base from J; bases unmatched to any gene: 6. The CDR3 spells CASSLGTTGPNTEAFF. The CDR3 bases are TGTGCCAGCAGCTTAGGCACGACAGGGCCGAACACTGAAGCTTTCTTT. Full variable domain (missing parts from reference TRBV7-8 and TRBJ1-1): GAGVSQSPRYKVAKRGQDVALRCDPISGHVSLFWYQQALGQGPEFLTYFQNEAQLDKSGLPSDRFFAERPEGSVSTLKIQRTQQEDSAVYLCASSLGTTGPNTEAFFGQGTRLTVV.

This chain joins TRBV29-1 and TRBJ1-2, with unresolved D. The CDR3 runs 13 residues. Trimming took off 1 base at V and 8 bases at J, with 14 bases between the two ends. Germline CDR1 is SQVTM and CDR2 is ANQGSEA. This CDR3 reads CSVEAPRQYGYTF. CDR3 bases: TGCAGCGTTGAAGCTCCGAGACAATACGGCTACACCTTC.

This chain links TRBV6-5 with TRBJ2-7; 10 bases are shared with TRBD2. There are 15 residues in the CDR3. The V and J ends lost 5 bases and 3 bases, in that order; junction bases with no gene match: 7. The germline V gene encodes CDR1 MNHEY and CDR2 SVGAGI. In DNA, the CDR3 is TGTGCCAGCAGTCCGTATCGGACTAGCGGCTACGAGCAGTACTTC. Translation gives CASSPYRTSGYEQYF.

The chain recombines TRBV5-4 with TRBJ2-5; maybe TRBD1 (5 bases). Deletions cut 0 bases from V and 5 bases from J, with 17 bases between. CDR1 and CDR2 from the germline V gene are SGHNT and YYREEE (reference sequence). CDR3 length equals 16 residues. CDR3 nucleotide sequence: TGTGCCAGCAGCTTGGGAGGCAGGGATTTGTCGGAGACCCAGTACTTC. Its translation: CASSLGGRDLSETQYF.

V is TRBV9 and J is TRBJ2-1; the match to TRBD2 covers 16 bases. CDR3 length: 19 residues. CDR1 SGDLS and CDR2 YYNGEE come from the germline V gene. The V segment lost 3 bases and the J segment 0 bases; nucleotides outside the gene matches: 6. The CDR3 spells CASSGTGTSGRGSYNEQFF. CDR3 sequence (DNA): TGTGCCAGCAGCGGAACCGGGACTAGCGGGAGGGGCTCCTACAATGAGCAGTTCTTC.

The chain combines TRBV2 with TRBJ1-1; TRBD1 is a possible D gene (5 bases). CDR3 length: 15 amino acids. Deletions cut 6 bases from V and 3 bases from J, with 17 bases between. Looked up from germline, CDR1 is SNHLY and CDR2 is FYNNEI. In nucleotides, the CDR3 is TGTGCCAGCAGGGCAGGCTCGGAGACAGACACTGAAGCTTTCTTT. As protein: CASRAGSETDTEAFF. Filled out from reference TRBV2 and TRBJ1-1, the complete variable domain reads EPEVTQTPSHQVTQMGQEVILRCVPISNHLYFYWYRQILGQKVEFLVSFYNNEISEKSEIFDDQFSVERPDGSNFTLKIRSTKLEDSAMYFCASRAGSETDTEAFFGQGTRLTVV.

CDR3 bases: TGCGCCAGCAGCTCATCAAGCGGGGGATTCAATGAGCAGTTCTTC. Translation gives CASSSSSGGFNEQFF. This chain links TRBV5-1 with TRBJ2-1, with 8 bases matching TRBD2. Germline CDR1 and CDR2: SGHRS and YFSETQ. J lost 6 bases, V lost 3 bases, and 8 bases had no gene match. The CDR3 covers 15 residues.

The V call is TRBV5-1, the J call TRBJ1-1, with 9 bases matching TRBD1. Trimming took 5 bases from V and 6 from J; bases not matched to a gene: 11. The CDR3 loop spans 15 amino acids. Germline loops: CDR1 SGHRS, CDR2 YFSETQ. This CDR3 reads CASSLTRDRVSEAFF. The CDR3 DNA reads as TGCGCCAGCAGTCTGACCCGGGACAGGGTTTCTGAAGCTTTCTTT. The full variable domain, with the rest looked up from reference TRBV5-1 and TRBJ1-1, is KAGVTQTPRYLIKTRGQQVTLSCSPISGHRSVSWYQQTPGQGLQFLFEYFSETQRNKGNFPGRFSGRQFSNSRSEMNVSTLELGDSALYLCASSLTRDRVSEAFFGQGTRLTVV.

This sequence joins TRBV7-2 and TRBJ2-5; D is perhaps TRBD1 (6 bases). This CDR3 has 13 amino acids. Trimming cost V 4 bases and J 5 bases, with 11 bases left between them. Germline V gene lookup returns CDR1 SGHTA and CDR2 FQGNSA. The DNA for the CDR3 is TGTGCCAGCAGCTCACAGGGCTGGGAGACCCAGTACTTC. Protein sequence: CASSSQGWETQYF. The whole variable domain, remainder taken from reference TRBV7-2 and TRBJ2-5, is GAGVSQSPSNKVTEKGKDVELRCDPISGHTALYWYRQSLGQGLEFLIYFQGNSAPDKSGLPSDRFSAERTGGSVSTLTIQRTQQEDSAVYLCASSSQGWETQYFGPGTRLLVL.

The genes are TRBV10-3 and TRBJ2-7, with TRBD2 as a possible D gene (5 bases). Germline CDR1 reads ENHRY; CDR2 reads SYGVKD. This CDR3 has 11 amino acids. V lost 8 bases and J 4 bases, leaving 9 bases between the germline ends. DNA of the CDR3: TGTGCCATCCAGGACTCTTACGAGCAGTACTTC. This sequence encodes CAIQDSYEQYF.

Here the CDR3 DNA reads TGCGCCAGCGGCCGAACAGGGACCGAGCAGTTCTTC. Protein product: CASGRTGTEQFF. The chain has TRBV5-1 and TRBJ2-1; D is possibly TRBD1 (6 bases). The CDR3 contains 12 residues. The germline V gene encodes CDR1 SGHRS and CDR2 YFSETQ. The V end was cut by 7 bases, the J end by 10 bases, with 15 bases between.

The V call is TRBV11-1, the J call TRBJ2-1; 7 nucleotides align to TRBD1. Germline assignment: CDR1 SGHAT and CDR2 FQDESV (reference sequence). The J segment lost 2 bases and the V segment lost 3 bases, leaving 4 bases of the junction unmatched. The length of the CDR3 is 15 residues. CDR3: CASSFLGGTYNEQFF. The CDR3 DNA reads as TGTGCCAGCAGCTTCTTAGGGGGCACCTACAATGAGCAGTTCTTC.